This paragraph covers one T cell receptor (beta chain) sequence. The antigen is undetermined. All included Susac syndrome patients satisfied recently defined diagnostic criteria for definite or probable disease. This sample is drawn from a study of CD8 T cells in Susac syndrome. Whole-study results and caveats: Peak Susac CD8+ clonal expansion occurred in TEMRA cells and active patients.

Looked up from germline, CDR1 is MNHEY and CDR2 is SMNVEV (reference sequence). V lost 2 bases to trimming and J lost 0 bases, with 13 bases between them. There are 16 residues in the CDR3. Reverse transcription of roughly 0.45 to 1 ug RNA used random hexamers. TCR beta CDR3 was amplified by immunoSEQ covering 54 Vbeta and 13 Jbeta. TCRdb re-analysed the immunoSEQ multiplex PCR reads in MiXCR, keeping a single row per CDR3 protein. The data hold about 90,000 distinct CDR3 sequences, with approximately 96% observed a single time. This clonotype was obtained from a human donor with Susac syndrome. V is TRBV27 and J is TRBJ1-2, with TRBD1 as a possible D gene (6 bases). The sequenced sample was CD8+ T cells from PBMCs. CDR3 sequence reads: CASSLTRDITNYGYTF. CDR3 DNA: TGTGCCAGCAGTTTAACCCGGGACATTACTAACTATGGCTACACCTTC.